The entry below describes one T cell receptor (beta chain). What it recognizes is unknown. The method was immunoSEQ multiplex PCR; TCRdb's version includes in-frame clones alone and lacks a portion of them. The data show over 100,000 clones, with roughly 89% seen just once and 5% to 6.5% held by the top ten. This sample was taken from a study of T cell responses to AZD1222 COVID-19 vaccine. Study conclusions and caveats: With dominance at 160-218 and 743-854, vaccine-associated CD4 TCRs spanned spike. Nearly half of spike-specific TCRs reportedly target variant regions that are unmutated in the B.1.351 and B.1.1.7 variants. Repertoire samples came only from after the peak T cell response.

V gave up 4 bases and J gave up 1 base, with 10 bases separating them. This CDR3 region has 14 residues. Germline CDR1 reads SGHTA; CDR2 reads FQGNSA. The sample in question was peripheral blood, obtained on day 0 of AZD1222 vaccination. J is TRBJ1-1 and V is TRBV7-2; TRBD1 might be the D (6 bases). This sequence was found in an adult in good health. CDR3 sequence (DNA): TGTGCCAGCAGCTCCCACAGGGCGAACACTGAAGCTTTCTTT. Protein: CASSSHRANTEAFF.